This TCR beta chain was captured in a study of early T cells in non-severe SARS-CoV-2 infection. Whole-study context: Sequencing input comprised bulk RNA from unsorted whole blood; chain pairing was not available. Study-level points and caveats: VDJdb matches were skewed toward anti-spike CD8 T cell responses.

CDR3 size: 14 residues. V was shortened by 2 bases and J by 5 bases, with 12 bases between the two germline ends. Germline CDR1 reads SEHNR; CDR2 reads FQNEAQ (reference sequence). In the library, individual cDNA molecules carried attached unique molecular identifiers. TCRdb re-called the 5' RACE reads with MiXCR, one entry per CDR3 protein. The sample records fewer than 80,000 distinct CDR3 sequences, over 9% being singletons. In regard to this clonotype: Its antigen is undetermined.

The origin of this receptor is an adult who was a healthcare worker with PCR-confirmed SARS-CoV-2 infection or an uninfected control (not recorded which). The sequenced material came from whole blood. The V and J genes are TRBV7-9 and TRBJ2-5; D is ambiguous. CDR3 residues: CASSLNSLGETQYF. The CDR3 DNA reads TGTGCCAGCAGCTTAAACAGCCTGGGCGAGACCCAGTACTTC.